The 15 T cell receptor beta chains below were found in one sample sequenced in a study of metastatic and nonmetastatic thyroid tumors. MiXCR was used by TCRdb to re-call the PCR reads. Here the sample spans about 4,100 clones, roughly 35% being singletons. All patients reached thyroid surgery having received no treatment beforehand. The sequenced sample consisted of adjacent normal tissue. The receptor set was obtained from a male donor with papillary thyroid cancer or a benign thyroid nodule (not recorded which). Some clones in this sample may be carry-over from other donors' samples.

About this clone itself: One end of the junction fails to match germline, which may point to a read error. The chain employs TRBV7-8 and TRBJ1-1, with TRBD1 as a possible D gene (5 bases). The CDR3 totals 14 residues. Germline assignment: CDR1 SGHVS and CDR2 FQNEAQ. CDR3 protein: CASSSGWGETEAFF. The CDR3 bases are TGTGCCAGCAGTTCGGGATGGGGGGAAACTGAAGCCTTCTTT.

The V gene is TRBV5-1, the J gene TRBJ1-2; perhaps TRBD1 as D (5 bases). Germline V gene lookup returns CDR1 SGHRS and CDR2 YFSETQ. There are 15 residues in the CDR3. V shed 3 bases and J shed 0 bases, with 12 bases lying between them. This CDR3 reads CASSYSGTTNYGYTF. The CDR3 bases are TGCGCCAGCAGCTACTCCGGGACCACTAACTATGGCTACACCTTC.

This clone occurred a few times. Compared with germline, one end of the junction differs, possibly owing to a read error. The chain is built from TRBV28 and TRBJ2-2; perhaps TRBD2 as D (7 bases). CDR1 is MDHEN, CDR2 SYDVKM, per germline. This CDR3 contains 14 residues. CDR3 region: CASSLRDNTGGLFF. CDR3 DNA sequence: TGTGCCAGCAGTCTCCGGGACAATACCGGGGGGCTGTTCTTT. Looking up the rest from reference TRBV28 and TRBJ2-2 gives the full variable domain: DVKVTQSSRYLVKRTGEKVFLECVQDMDHENMFWYRQDPGLGLRLIYFSYDVKMKEKGDIPEGYSVSREKKERFSLILESASTNQTSMYLCASSLRDNTGGLFFGEGSRLTVL.

This chain uses TRBV5-1 with TRBJ2-7; no clear D gene. The CDR3 is made up of 15 amino acids. The V gene lost 6 bases and the J gene lost 4 bases, with 20 bases spanning the gap. Germline V lookup: CDR1 SGHRS, CDR2 YFSETQ. CDR3 bases: TGCGCCAGCATCCCAGTAACAGTGGGCACGTACGAGCAGTACTTC. Translated: CASIPVTVGTYEQYF.

The V gene is TRBV6-1, the J gene TRBJ1-2; 8 bases map to TRBD1. The CDR3 contains 15 residues. The ends lost 6 bases at V and 7 bases at J; junction bases unmatched: 13. CDR1 and CDR2 (germline): MNHNS, SASEGT. In DNA form, the CDR3 reads TGTGCCAGCAGACCGACCCAGGGGGCGCGGGGTGGCTACACCTTC. Translation: CASRPTQGARGGYTF.

A few counts support this clone. The chain has TRBV2 and TRBJ2-7; possibly TRBD2 for D (5 bases). Germline V gives CDR1 SNHLY, CDR2 FYNNEI. The CDR3 has 12 amino acids. V lost 9 bases and J 3 bases, leaving 12 bases between the germline ends. This chain's CDR3 is CASSSGYYEQYF. The CDR3 DNA reads TGTGCCAGTTCGTCGGGGTACTACGAGCAGTACTTC.

The J gene is TRBJ1-1, the V gene TRBV7-9, with TRBD1 matching 8 bases. J gave up 7 bases and V 5 bases, and 6 bases lay outside the gene matches. Germline lookup yields CDR1 SEHNR and CDR2 FQNEAQ (reference sequence). This CDR3 comprises 13 residues. The CDR3 sequence: CASSPRTGYEAFF. CDR3 DNA: TGTGCCAGCAGCCCTAGGACAGGGTATGAAGCTTTCTTT. The variable domain in full, with the rest retrieved from reference TRBV7-9 and TRBJ1-1, is DTGVSQNPRHKITKRGQNVTFRCDPISEHNRLYWYRQTLGQGPEFLTYFQNEAQLEKSRLLSDRFSAERPKGSFSTLEIQRTEQGDSAMYLCASSPRTGYEAFFGQGTRLTVV.

About this clone itself: One end of the junction does not line up with germline, which may come from a read error. This sequence joins TRBV5-6 and TRBJ2-2; tentatively, D is TRBD2 (5 bases). CDR3 length: 16 amino acids. From germline, CDR1 is SGHDT and CDR2 YYEEEE. DNA for the CDR3: TGTGCCAGCAGCTCGTACGACGTAGCGAACACCGGGGAGCTGGTTTTT. Translating it yields CASSSYDVANTGELVF.

This clone turned up a few times. Germline and junction disagree at one end, which may indicate a read error. The V call is TRBV6-2 or TRBV6-3, the J call TRBJ2-2; 14 positions match TRBD2. There are 18 residues in the CDR3. Germline CDR1 is MNHEY and CDR2 is SVGEGT. CDR3 amino acids: CANSSEGLAGVYTGELFF. The CDR3 DNA is TGTGCCAACAGTTCGGAGGGACTAGCGGGAGTGTACACCGGTGAGCTGTTTTTT.

This clone is large. The gene calls are TRBV28 and TRBJ1-5; TRBD1 matches at 8 bases. Trimming at V came to 3 bases and at J to 5 bases, leaving 6 bases not matched to a gene. Germline V CDR1 and CDR2: MDHEN, SYDVKM. The CDR3 totals 15 residues. CDR3 nucleotides: TGTGCCAGCAGTTTTCGGGGACAGGTATATCAGCCCCAGCATTTT. It translates to CASSFRGQVYQPQHF.

The chain has TRBV5-1 and TRBJ2-7; TRBD2 might be the D (6 bases). CDR3 length equals 13 residues. Germline CDR1 SGHRS, CDR2 YFSETQ. V was pared by 6 bases and J by 0 bases, with 10 bases between. CDR3 DNA sequence: TGCGCCAGCATACTGACTAGCTCCTACGAGCAGTACTTC. Encoded protein: CASILTSSYEQYF.

The chain is built from TRBV14 and TRBJ2-7; the match to TRBD1 covers 9 bases. Germline trimming cut 1 base from V and 3 bases from J; bases unmatched to any gene: 4. This CDR3 contains 15 residues. The germline gives CDR1 SGHDN, CDR2 FVKESK. In DNA, the CDR3 is TGTGCCAGCAGCCAAGGGACAGGGGAGAGCTACGAGCAGTACTTC. This sequence encodes CASSQGTGESYEQYF.

This chain links TRBV5-1 with TRBJ2-7; D ambiguous. The CDR3 covers 11 residues. Trimming removed 4 bases from V and 4 bases from J, with 6 bases in between. The germline gives CDR1 SGHRS, CDR2 YFSETQ. The DNA of the CDR3 is TGCGCCAGCAGCCACAAGTACGAGCAGTACTTC. Protein: CASSHKYEQYF.

The chain combines TRBV6-1 with TRBJ1-1; D may be TRBD1 (6 bases). The CDR3 contains 15 residues. V was trimmed by 2 bases and J by 0 bases, leaving 10 bases between them. Germline CDR1 reads MNHNS; CDR2 reads SASEGT. The CDR3 DNA is TGTGCCAGCAGTGAAAAGGGGGGATTGAACACTGAAGCTTTCTTT. It codes for CASSEKGGLNTEAFF.

This clone has only a few counts. The V gene is TRBV25-1, the J gene TRBJ2-3; 9 bases are a match to TRBD2. V gave up 6 bases and J gave up 4 bases; unmatched junction bases: 5. Germline CDR1 reads MGHDK; CDR2 reads SYGVNS. The CDR3 contains 14 residues. The CDR3 is CASRKAGGADTQYF. CDR3 nucleotide sequence: TGTGCCAGCAGGAAAGCGGGAGGTGCAGATACGCAGTATTTT. Together with reference TRBV25-1 and TRBJ2-3, the CDR3 gives the full variable domain: EADIYQTPRYLVIGTGKKITLECSQTMGHDKMYWYQQDPGMELHLIHYSYGVNSTEKGDLSSESTVSRIRTEHFPLTLESARPSHTSQYLCASRKAGGADTQYFGPGTRLTVL.